This note documents a single T cell receptor (beta chain) sequence. This table comes from immunoSEQ multiplex PCR, and its TCRdb copy is limited to in-frame clones, with some not included. The sample includes about 350,000 clones, around 88% of them seen just once. The sample originates from a study of Ad26.COV2.S vaccination and SARS-CoV-2 variants. The CDR3 extends over 14 amino acids. CDR1 is SGHAT, CDR2 FQNNGV, per germline. The trim removed 0 bases at V and 4 bases at J, leaving 2 bases unmatched. The sample's treatment: around 19 received Ad26.COV2.S at low or high dose, single or two shots; roughly five received placebo; per-sample allocation not given. On day 63 after the first injection, vaccine and placebo recipients gave samples. Whoever gave the sample was an adult aged 18-55 years in Boston.

The chain uses TRBV11-2 and TRBJ1-1; 7 bases agree with TRBD1. The receptor comes from a person between 18 and 60 years old who received the Ad26.COV2.S COVID-19 vaccine or a placebo. Sequencing used peripheral blood, obtained in a trial of Ad26.COV2.S vaccine versus placebo. CDR3 residues: CASSLEGGITEAFF. The CDR3 bases are TGTGCCAGCAGCTTAGAAGGGGGCATCACTGAAGCTTTCTTT. Variable domain in full (rest from reference TRBV11-2 and TRBJ1-1): EAGVAQSPRYKIIEKRQSVAFWCNPISGHATLYWYQQILGQGPKLLIQFQNNGVVDDSQLPKDRFSAERLKGVDSTLKIQPAKLEDSAVYLCASSLEGGITEAFFGQGTRLTVV.